Reported below is one T cell receptor beta chain. Its antigen remains unknown. This sample was taken from a study of T cell responses to AZD1222 COVID-19 vaccine. Study as a whole: Whether given at about 4 or about 12 weeks, second doses were pooled. Whole-study results and caveats: The reported proportion of spike-specific TCRs targeting unmutated variant regions was nearly half.

TCRdb keeps only in-frame clones here, not all; method: immunoSEQ multiplex PCR. The table includes roughly 80,000 clones, roughly nine tenths detected once. The CDR3 spans 14 residues. V lost 0 bases to trimming and J lost 5 bases, with 11 bases between them. Germline V lookup: CDR1 SGDLS, CDR2 YYNGEE. The chain uses TRBV9 and TRBJ2-5, with unresolved D. This receptor was obtained from an adult in good health. Here the sequenced sample was peripheral blood, taken on day 0 of AZD1222 vaccination. CDR3 coding DNA: TGTGCCAGCAGCGTAGGGCCCCCAAGGGAGACCCAGTACTTC. Translating it yields CASSVGPPRETQYF. The complete variable domain, with remaining parts taken from reference TRBV9 and TRBJ2-5, reads DSGVTQTPKHLITATGQRVTLRCSPRSGDLSVYWYQQSLDQGLQFLIQYYNGEERAKGNILERFSAQQFPDLHSELNLSSLELGDSALYFCASSVGPPRETQYFGPGTRLLVL.